These 19 T cell receptor beta chains were all obtained from the same sample, sequenced in a study of identifying expanded T cells in peripheral blood. TCRdb keeps only in-frame clones here, not all; method: immunoSEQ multiplex PCR. In the table there are 100,000 or so clones, around 88% of which are singletons. Source material: blood. These receptor sequences come from a person aged 18 to 70 in good health.

This rearrangement joins TRBV9 to TRBJ2-1; 7 bases are shared with TRBD2. Germline V lookup: CDR1 SGDLS, CDR2 YYNGEE. V lost 0 bases, J lost 1 base, and 13 bases stayed unmatched. The CDR3 spans 19 residues. In nucleotides, the CDR3 is TGTGCCAGCAGCGTAGGCGGGTGGGGAGAGCGGGATTCCTACAATGAGCAGTTCTTC. This codes for CASSVGGWGERDSYNEQFF.

CDR3 bases: TGTGCCAGCAGTGCCGACTCATTAGGACAGGCCGATAGCAATCAGCCCCAGCATTTT. Protein sequence: CASSADSLGQADSNQPQHF. V usage is TRBV6-1 and J usage is TRBJ1-5; 7 bases fit TRBD1. The J segment lost 0 bases and the V segment lost 4 bases, leaving 15 bases of the junction unmatched. The CDR3 contains 19 residues. CDR1 is MNHNS and CDR2 is SASEGT in the germline V gene.

The chain is built from TRBV5-6 and TRBJ2-7, with a tentative D call TRBD2 (6 bases). This CDR3 spans 14 amino acids. Trimming took off 0 bases at V and 9 bases at J, with 16 bases between the two ends. The germline gives CDR1 SGHDT, CDR2 YYEEEE. The CDR3 nucleotides are TGTGCCAGCAGCTTGGGGAGGGACCTCCGTAGGCAGTACTTC. It encodes CASSLGRDLRRQYF.

This chain uses TRBV11-2 with TRBJ1-1; D perhaps matches TRBD1 (5 bases). CDR3 length: 14 amino acids. The V end lost 5 bases, the J end lost 4 bases, and 14 bases lay between the germline ends. Germline CDR1 is SGHAT and CDR2 is FQNNGV. CDR3 loop: CASSGVSGGTEAFF. In DNA form, the CDR3 reads TGTGCCAGCAGCGGGGTCAGCGGGGGCACTGAAGCTTTCTTT. The variable domain in full, with the rest retrieved from reference TRBV11-2 and TRBJ1-1, is EAGVAQSPRYKIIEKRQSVAFWCNPISGHATLYWYQQILGQGPKLLIQFQNNGVVDDSQLPKDRFSAERLKGVDSTLKIQPAKLEDSAVYLCASSGVSGGTEAFFGQGTRLTVV.

The chain links TRBV11-3 to TRBJ2-5; maybe TRBD2 (5 bases). V was pared by 4 bases and J by 12 bases, with 12 bases between. The germline gives CDR1 SGHNT, CDR2 YENEEA. The CDR3 has 11 residues. CDR3: CASSSGAVKYF. In DNA form, the CDR3 reads TGTGCCAGCAGCTCCGGAGCGGTTAAGTACTTC.

The V and J genes are TRBV6-1 and TRBJ2-1, with 9 bases fitting TRBD1. The germline V gene has CDR1 MNHNS and CDR2 SASEGT. This CDR3 is built from 19 residues. V gave up 4 bases and J gave up 0 bases; unmatched junction bases: 13. The CDR3: CASSVGGQGASSSYNEQFF. CDR3 in DNA: TGTGCCAGCAGTGTGGGGGGACAGGGCGCATCCAGCTCCTACAATGAGCAGTTCTTC.

V gene TRBV7-2 combines with J gene TRBJ1-1; possible D gene TRBD1, 5 bases. Germline CDR1 and CDR2: SGHTA and FQGNSA. The germline V and J ends were trimmed by 7 bases and 0 bases, with 15 bases remaining between them. The CDR3 consists of 15 residues. Here the CDR3 DNA reads TGTGCCAGCAACGTGGGTGGGGCGATGAACACTGAAGCTTTCTTT. It specifies CASNVGGAMNTEAFF.

The chain is built from TRBV28 and TRBJ2-7; maybe TRBD1 (6 bases). V was cut by 6 bases and J by 1 base, with 10 bases left in between. The CDR3 covers 13 residues. Looked up from germline, CDR1 is MDHEN and CDR2 is SYDVKM. CDR3: CASSPGQSYEQYF. DNA for the CDR3: TGTGCCAGCAGCCCCGGACAGTCCTACGAGCAGTACTTC.

Comments on this clone: At the DNA level, this CDR3 is encoded by other sequences in the same sample as well. The chain is built from TRBV7-6 and TRBJ2-5; the D is unclear. The germline V gene encodes CDR1 SGHVS and CDR2 FNYEAQ. CDR3 length: 11 amino acids. Trimming pared 5 bases from V and 2 bases from J, leaving 3 bases between. CDR3 amino acids: CASSLQETQYF. CDR3 nucleotides: TGTGCCAGCAGCCTACAAGAGACCCAGTACTTC.

The genes are TRBV6-1 and TRBJ2-5; 7 bases line up with TRBD1. The CDR3 is 14 amino acids. Germline V gives CDR1 MNHNS, CDR2 SASEGT. V dropped 6 bases and J dropped 4; count of bases not matched to a gene: 8. Here the CDR3 reads CASRAQGGPETQYF. The CDR3 DNA is TGTGCCAGCAGGGCCCAAGGGGGCCCAGAGACCCAGTACTTC.

The V gene is TRBV5-1, the J gene TRBJ2-5; D may be TRBD1 (7 bases). V lost 2 bases and J 5 bases, leaving 10 bases between the germline ends. Germline CDR1 SGHRS, CDR2 YFSETQ. The CDR3 has 13 residues. CDR3 residues: CASSLQGRETQYF. The CDR3 coding sequence is TGCGCCAGCAGCTTACAGGGGAGGGAGACCCAGTACTTC.

The table lists this clone with a few counts. The chain joins TRBV4-3 to TRBJ2-3, with 7 bases aligning to TRBD1. There are 18 residues in the CDR3. Per germline, CDR1 LGHNA and CDR2 YSLEER. V shed 0 bases, J shed 2 bases, and the junction held 11 bases outside the gene matches. CDR3 coding DNA: TGCGCCAGCAGCCAAGATCGGGTCCGGGACAGCAACACAGATACGCAGTATTTT. Translation: CASSQDRVRDSNTDTQYF.

This sequence joins TRBV28 and TRBJ1-4, with D perhaps matching TRBD1 (6 bases). Trimming removed 6 bases from V and 4 bases from J, with 12 bases in between. Germline CDR1 and CDR2: MDHEN and SYDVKM. CDR3 length equals 14 residues. In nucleotides, the CDR3 is TGTGCCAGCAGCAAGTGGGGGCTTAATGAAAAACTGTTTTTT. Translation: CASSKWGLNEKLFF.

This clone was seen once. The chain couples TRBV5-8 to TRBJ1-1; 9 nucleotides match TRBD1. The CDR3 is 15 residues long. J was trimmed by 0 bases and V by 9 bases; bases with no gene match: 9. Germline CDR1 and CDR2: SGHTS and YDEGEE. DNA of the CDR3: TGTGCCACCAGGTACAGGGGGCAGATGAACACTGAAGCTTTCTTT. The encoded protein is CATRYRGQMNTEAFF.

The gene calls are TRBV5-6 and TRBJ2-5, with 11 bases aligning to TRBD1. Trimming took 3 bases from V and 4 from J; bases not matched to a gene: 8. The germline V gene has CDR1 SGHDT and CDR2 YYEEEE. The CDR3 spans 16 residues. The CDR3 sequence: CASSSPGQGGGETQYF. The CDR3 coding sequence is TGTGCCAGCAGCTCCCCGGGACAGGGGGGTGGAGAGACCCAGTACTTC.

The CDR3 here is CASSSNRGLREKLFF. The DNA for the CDR3 is TGTGCCAGTAGTTCCAACAGGGGGCTTCGGGAAAAACTGTTTTTT. This chain connects TRBV19 to TRBJ1-4; 9 nucleotides line up with TRBD1. J gave up 8 bases and V 5 bases, and 9 bases lay outside the gene matches. The CDR3 has 15 amino acids. Germline assignment: CDR1 LNHDA and CDR2 SQIVND (reference sequence).

This clone was seen just once. The chain employs TRBV11-2 and TRBJ2-7; maybe TRBD1 (6 bases). CDR3 size: 15 residues. V lost 5 bases, J lost 2 bases, and 16 bases lay in between. Germline lookup yields CDR1 SGHAT and CDR2 FQNNGV. The CDR3 is CASSHRGHVAYEQYF. The CDR3 nucleotides are TGTGCCAGCAGCCACCGGGGACACGTAGCCTACGAGCAGTACTTC.

The rearrangement joins TRBV4-1 to TRBJ2-5; 9 nucleotides line up with TRBD2. The CDR3 totals 14 residues. Germline CDR1 MGHRA, CDR2 YSYEKL. Trimming took 5 bases from V and 7 from J; bases not matched to a gene: 8. The chain's CDR3 is CASSELAGVGTQYF. In DNA, the CDR3 is TGCGCCAGCAGCGAGTTAGCGGGGGTAGGGACCCAGTACTTC.

This clone was seen once. This chain links TRBV5-1 with TRBJ2-1, with 13 bases identical to TRBD2. Germline values: CDR1 SGHRS, CDR2 YFSETQ. Trimming at V came to 3 bases and at J to 8 bases, leaving 5 bases not matched to a gene. This CDR3 region has 15 residues. CDR3 region: CASSYRLAGGDEQFF. Written as DNA, the CDR3 is TGCGCCAGCAGCTACCGACTAGCGGGGGGCGATGAGCAGTTCTTC.